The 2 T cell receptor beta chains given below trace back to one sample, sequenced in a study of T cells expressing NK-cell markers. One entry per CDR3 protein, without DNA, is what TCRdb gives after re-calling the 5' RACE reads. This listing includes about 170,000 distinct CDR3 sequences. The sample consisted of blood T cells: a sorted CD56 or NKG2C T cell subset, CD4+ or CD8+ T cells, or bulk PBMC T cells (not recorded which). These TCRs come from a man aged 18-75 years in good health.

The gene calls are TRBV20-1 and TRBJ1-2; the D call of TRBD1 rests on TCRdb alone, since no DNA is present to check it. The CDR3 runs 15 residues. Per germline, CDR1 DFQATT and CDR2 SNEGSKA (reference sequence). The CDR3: CSARGPFSDHYGYTF.

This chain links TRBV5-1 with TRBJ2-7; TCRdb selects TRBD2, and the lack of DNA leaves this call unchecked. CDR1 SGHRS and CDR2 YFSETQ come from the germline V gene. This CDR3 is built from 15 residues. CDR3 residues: CASSSSPGPSREQYF.